The rows below give T cell receptor beta chains drawn from one sample of a study of shared clonotypes between healthy human individuals. Sequenced by immunoSEQ multiplex PCR; TCRdb stores in-frame clones only, minus some. The profile shows some 1,400,000 clones, over 95% of them singletons. Sequencing input: naive CD4+ T cells sorted from blood. Source of these receptors: a man aged 25 to 45 in good health. The CDR3 runs from the conserved cysteine through the conserved F or W. The order of the fields is clone size, V gene, D gene, J gene, CDR3 DNA, CDR3 protein. The D gene is left open where the match is weak. Clone size appears in some rows only: once, few, many, or a class for an expanded clone.

size: few
V: TRBV28
D: NA
J: TRBJ1-5
DNA: TGTGCCAGCAGTAAGGCACAGCCCCAGCATTTT
CDR3: CASSKAQPQHF

size: NA
V: TRBV12-5
D: NA
J: TRBJ2-6
DNA: TGTGCTAGTGGTAATCAGGGGATTTCTGGGGCCAACGTCCTGACTTTC
CDR3: CASGNQGISGANVLTF

size: NA
V: TRBV18
D: NA
J: TRBJ1-2
DNA: TGTGCCAGCTCACCTACAGGGAAAGGGAATGGCTACACCTTC
CDR3: CASSPTGKGNGYTF

size: NA
V: TRBV9
D: NA
J: TRBJ2-2
DNA: TGTGCCAGCAGCGTAGTGCAAGGTGCGGGCACCGGGGAGCTGTTTTTT
CDR3: CASSVVQGAGTGELFF

size: NA
V: TRBV29-1
D: NA
J: TRBJ2-5
DNA: TGCAGCGTTGTCTCGCAAGAGACCCAGTACTTC
CDR3: CSVVSQETQYF

size: NA
V: TRBV19
D: NA
J: TRBJ2-7
DNA: TGTGCCAGCGCCGGGACTGTAATCTCCTACGAGCAGTACTTC
CDR3: CASAGTVISYEQYF

size: once
V: TRBV7-2
D: NA
J: TRBJ2-3
DNA: TGTGCCAGCAGTCGGGACCTAGGGAGCACAGATACGCAGTATTTT
CDR3: CASSRDLGSTDTQYF

size: NA
V: TRBV4-1
D: NA
J: TRBJ1-4
DNA: TGCGCCAGCAGCCAAGACGGGCGAATGGGGGAAAAACTGTTTTTT
CDR3: CASSQDGRMGEKLFF

size: once
V: TRBV6-1
D: NA
J: TRBJ1-2
DNA: TGTGCCAGCAGGGGTACAGGGAACTATGGCTACACCTTC
CDR3: CASRGTGNYGYTF

size: NA
V: TRBV5-6
D: TRBD1
J: TRBJ2-5
DNA: TGTGCCAGCAGCTTGGACAGGGGGCGCACGGAGACCCAGTACTTC
CDR3: CASSLDRGRTETQYF

size: NA
V: TRBV18
D: TRBD2
J: TRBJ2-1
DNA: TGTGCCAGCTCACCGGCGAGCGGGATAGAGTACAATGAGCAGTTCTTC
CDR3: CASSPASGIEYNEQFF

size: NA
V: TRBV28
D: NA
J: TRBJ2-1
DNA: TGTGCCAGCTCCATGGTTGAGCAGTTCTTC
CDR3: CASSMVEQFF

size: NA
V: TRBV7-2
D: NA
J: TRBJ1-5
DNA: TGTGCCAGCAGCTTAGGAGGGAGGAGCAATCAGCCCCAGCATTTT
CDR3: CASSLGGRSNQPQHF

size: NA
V: TRBV6-1
D: NA
J: TRBJ2-3
DNA: TGTGCCAGCAGTGAATCGGACTACACAGATACGCAGTATTTT
CDR3: CASSESDYTDTQYF

size: NA
V: TRBV5-1
D: TRBD1
J: TRBJ2-2
DNA: TGCGCCACCGCTCAGGGGGCAGACACCGGGGAGCTGTTTTTT
CDR3: CATAQGADTGELFF

size: once
V: TRBV4-2
D: TRBD2
J: TRBJ2-4
DNA: TGTGCCAGCAGCGAGGCACTAGCGGGAGCGATAGCCAAAAACATTCAGTACTTC
CDR3: CASSEALAGAIAKNIQYF

size: NA
V: TRBV7-2
D: NA
J: TRBJ2-2
DNA: TGTGCCAGCAGCCGGGACTCCCTGAACACCGGGGAGCTGTTTTTT
CDR3: CASSRDSLNTGELFF

size: once
V: TRBV5-1
D: TRBD1
J: TRBJ2-7
DNA: TGCGCCAGCAGCTTGGGACAGGGGGCTGCCTACGAGCAGTACTTC
CDR3: CASSLGQGAAYEQYF

size: NA
V: TRBV9
D: NA
J: TRBJ1-1
DNA: TGTGCCAGCAGCGTAAAGGGGGGGAACACTGAAGCTTTCTTT
CDR3: CASSVKGGNTEAFF

size: NA
V: TRBV18
D: NA
J: TRBJ2-2
DNA: TGTGCCAGCTCACCCCAGTATAGTGGGAGTGTTGTCGCCGGGGAGCTGTTTTTT
CDR3: CASSPQYSGSVVAGELFF

size: NA
V: TRBV2
D: NA
J: TRBJ2-7
DNA: TGTGCCAGCAGTGCGGAACCTTACGAGCAGTACTTC
CDR3: CASSAEPYEQYF

size: NA
V: TRBV11-3
D: NA
J: TRBJ2-4
DNA: TGTGCCAGCAGCCAGGACATATCAGGGATTCAGTACTTC
CDR3: CASSQDISGIQYF

size: NA
V: TRBV28
D: NA
J: TRBJ1-5
DNA: TGTGCCAGCAGCCGACAGGCTCGGCCCCAGCATTTT
CDR3: CASSRQARPQHF

size: NA
V: TRBV23-1
D: NA
J: TRBJ2-1
DNA: TGCGCCAGCAGCCAAGAGTACAATGAGCAGTTCTTC
CDR3: CASSQEYNEQFF

size: NA
V: TRBV4-1
D: NA
J: TRBJ2-3
DNA: TGCGCCAGCAGCCAAGATTTAAGGGTCCCTCCCACAGATACGCAGTATTTT
CDR3: CASSQDLRVPPTDTQYF

size: NA
V: TRBV29-1
D: TRBD2
J: TRBJ2-7
DNA: TGCAGCGTTGAAGATCGGGCTAGCGGGGGATCCTACGAGCAGTACTTC
CDR3: CSVEDRASGGSYEQYF

size: NA
V: TRBV6-1
D: NA
J: TRBJ2-2
DNA: TGTGCCAGCCTTAAATTGACAGGGAACACCGGGGAGCTGTTTTTT
CDR3: CASLKLTGNTGELFF

size: NA
V: TRBV9
D: NA
J: TRBJ2-2
DNA: TGTGCCAGCAGCGTAGGCATGAGGGGATTCACGAACACCGGGGAGCTGTTTTTT
CDR3: CASSVGMRGFTNTGELFF

size: NA
V: TRBV10-2
D: TRBD1
J: TRBJ1-5
DNA: TGCGCCAGCGGAGACAGGGGGCTTCAGCCCCAGCATTTT
CDR3: CASGDRGLQPQHF

size: NA
V: TRBV18
D: TRBD1
J: TRBJ2-7
DNA: TGTGCCAGCTCAGAACAGGGGGGCGCTGTCCCCTACGAGCAGTACTTC
CDR3: CASSEQGGAVPYEQYF

size: NA
V: TRBV5-4
D: NA
J: TRBJ1-2
DNA: TGTGCCAGCAGCCGGCAGGACGTTGGCTACACCTTC
CDR3: CASSRQDVGYTF

size: NA
V: TRBV5-1
D: NA
J: TRBJ2-3
DNA: TGCGCCAGCAGTGGGGGGAGGAGCACAGATACGCAGTATTTT
CDR3: CASSGGRSTDTQYF

size: NA
V: TRBV7-6
D: TRBD1
J: TRBJ2-2
DNA: TGTGCCAGCACCAGACAGGGGGCGCGGACCGGGGAGCTGTTTTTT
CDR3: CASTRQGARTGELFF

size: NA
V: TRBV7-8
D: NA
J: TRBJ2-5
DNA: TGTGCCAGCAGCCGATACACGAGGGATGGCGCGGAGACCCAGTACTTC
CDR3: CASSRYTRDGAETQYF

size: NA
V: TRBV28
D: TRBD2
J: TRBJ2-5
DNA: TGTGCCAGCAGCGGTAAGGGACTAGCGGGAGGCAAAGAGACCCAGTACTTC
CDR3: CASSGKGLAGGKETQYF

size: NA
V: TRBV28
D: NA
J: TRBJ1-5
DNA: TGTGCCAGCAGTTTATTGCGGAGTCAGCCCCAGCATTTT
CDR3: CASSLLRSQPQHF

size: NA
V: TRBV7-9
D: TRBD2
J: TRBJ2-7
DNA: TGTGCCAGCAGCTTCCGGGCTAGCGGGAGATTGTACGAGCAGTACTTC
CDR3: CASSFRASGRLYEQYF

size: NA
V: TRBV11-2
D: NA
J: TRBJ1-5
DNA: TGTGCCAGCAGCTTAGGTCAGCGGGCCCCAAGTCAGCCCCAGCATTTT
CDR3: CASSLGQRAPSQPQHF

size: NA
V: TRBV9
D: NA
J: TRBJ2-6
DNA: TGTGCCAGCAGCGTTTCTGATTTGCGTGGGGCCAACGTCCTGACTTTC
CDR3: CASSVSDLRGANVLTF

size: once
V: TRBV10-3
D: NA
J: TRBJ1-1
DNA: TGTGCCATCAGTCAAGGACAGATCATGAACACTGAAGCTTTCTTT
CDR3: CAISQGQIMNTEAFF

size: NA
V: TRBV5-1
D: NA
J: TRBJ1-4
DNA: TGCGCCAGCAGCCCCCCTGATACATCCGCTACTGAAAAACTGTTTTTT
CDR3: CASSPPDTSATEKLFF

size: NA
V: TRBV2
D: NA
J: TRBJ2-2
DNA: TGTGCCAGCAGGGCCGGGACAAAGAACACCGGGGAGCTGTTTTTT
CDR3: CASRAGTKNTGELFF

size: NA
V: TRBV2
D: NA
J: TRBJ2-2
DNA: TGTGCCACAAGACCGGACAGCAACACCGGGGAGCTGTTTTTT
CDR3: CATRPDSNTGELFF

size: NA
V: TRBV28
D: NA
J: TRBJ1-1
DNA: TGTGCCAGCAGTCCTGCCCTAGGAAAAGCTTTCTTT
CDR3: CASSPALGKAFF

size: NA
V: TRBV7-2
D: NA
J: TRBJ2-3
DNA: TGTGCCAGCAGCTTAACCCCCCCAGATACGCAGTATTTT
CDR3: CASSLTPPDTQYF

size: NA
V: TRBV19
D: TRBD2
J: TRBJ2-1
DNA: TGTGCCAGTAGAAAGACTAGCGGGAGCGGGCTATTCTACAATGAGCAGTTCTTC
CDR3: CASRKTSGSGLFYNEQFF

size: NA
V: TRBV6-5
D: TRBD1
J: TRBJ2-3
DNA: TGTGCCAGCAGTATAGGACAGGGGATAGATACGCAGTATTTT
CDR3: CASSIGQGIDTQYF

size: NA
V: TRBV5-1
D: NA
J: TRBJ2-4
DNA: TGCGCCAGCAGCCCCGGGCAGAACCAGAGGAACATTCAGTACTTC
CDR3: CASSPGQNQRNIQYF